A selection of T cell receptor beta chains follows, all from one sample in a study of cytomegalovirus exposure and HLA in healthy donors. Sequencing used immunoSEQ multiplex PCR; TCRdb keeps in-frame clones, though not all of them. The sample has 100,000 to 150,000 clones; about two thirds are singletons. Sequencing was done on a sample of PBMCs. The receptor set was obtained from a man aged 25-45 years in good health and CMV-seronegative. Each CDR3 is given with its conserved first and last residue. Each record gives: D gene, CDR3 length, V gene, clone size, J gene, CDR3 DNA, CDR3 protein. A D gene is named only where the DNA matches it firmly. Not all rows give a size; the values are once, few, many and, for expanded clones, a class.

>TRBD1|16|TRBV10-3|-|TRBJ1-1
TGTGCCATCAGGGAGATGACAGGGACCCTGAACACTGAAGCTTTCTTT
CAIREMTGTLNTEAFF
>-|12|TRBV30|-|TRBJ1-2
TGTGCCTGGAGTACGAGGGCCTATGGCTACACCTTC
CAWSTRAYGYTF
>TRBD1|17|TRBV28|-|TRBJ2-1
TGTGCCAGCAGTTCGGGGAGGGGACAGGGGCGATACAATGAGCAGTTCTTC
CASSSGRGQGRYNEQFF
>-|16|TRBV4-3|few|TRBJ1-1
TGCGCCAGCAGCCAAGACCGCCCCGGGGGAGACACTGAAGCTTTCTTT
CASSQDRPGGDTEAFF
>-|15|TRBV11-2|-|TRBJ1-4
TGTGCCAGCAGCCCCCTCTCGGTTACTAATGAAAAACTGTTTTTT
CASSPLSVTNEKLFF
>TRBD1|14|TRBV28|-|TRBJ1-4
TGTGCCAGCAGGGGACAGGACGAAGGGTGGAAACTGTTTTTT
CASRGQDEGWKLFF
>TRBD1|13|TRBV2|-|TRBJ1-5
TGTGCCACAGGACAGGGGGCAGGTCAGCCCCAGCATTTT
CATGQGAGQPQHF
>-|13|TRBV2|-|TRBJ2-3
TGTGCCAGCAGTGAGGGGCGCGGAGATACGCAGTATTTT
CASSEGRGDTQYF
>TRBD2|17|TRBV5-1|-|TRBJ2-3
TGCGCCAGCAGCCGGGGGACTAGCGGACTTTCCACAGATACGCAGTATTTT
CASSRGTSGLSTDTQYF
>-|12|TRBV29-1|-|TRBJ2-2
TGCAGCGTTGCCCTTGAGACCGGGGAGCTGTTTTTT
CSVALETGELFF
>-|15|TRBV14|-|TRBJ2-1
TGTGCCAGCAGCCAACGGGGTAGCTCCTACAATGAGCAGTTCTTC
CASSQRGSSYNEQFF
>TRBD1|15|TRBV11-3|-|TRBJ2-2
TGTGCCAGCAGCCTAAGAACAGGGGGCACCGGGGAGCTGTTTTTT
CASSLRTGGTGELFF
>-|15|TRBV5-1|-|TRBJ1-5
TGCGCCAGCAGCTTGGAAGGACACCGCGATCAGCCCCAGCATTTT
CASSLEGHRDQPQHF
>-|13|TRBV7-9|-|TRBJ2-1
TGTGCCAGCAGCCCCACGACTAGGCATGAGCAGTTCTTC
CASSPTTRHEQFF
>TRBD2|12|TRBV25-1|-|TRBJ2-5
TGTGCCAGCAGGGGCGGGGGGGAGACCCAGTACTTC
CASRGGGETQYF
>-|15|TRBV28|-|TRBJ2-7
TGTGCCAGCAGCCGCGTGGACAGAGATGAAGACGAGCAGTACTTC
CASSRVDRDEDEQYF
>-|15|TRBV5-4|-|TRBJ2-3
TGTGCCAGCAGCTTCGAAGGGGCCGGGTCAGATACGCAGTATTTT
CASSFEGAGSDTQYF
>TRBD2|15|TRBV7-2|-|TRBJ2-2
TGTGCCAGCAGTACTAGCGGGGGAGGCACCGGGGAGCTGTTTTTT
CASSTSGGGTGELFF
>-|13|TRBV27|-|TRBJ1-5
TGTGCCAGCGGCCTCCTTGGAGGTCAGCCCCAGCATTTT
CASGLLGGQPQHF
>-|16|TRBV4-1|once|TRBJ2-7
TGCGCCAGCAGCCAGAGAACAGGGCTAGTTTTTTACGAGCAGTACTTC
CASSQRTGLVFYEQYF
>-|16|TRBV5-4|-|TRBJ1-2
TGTGCCAGCAGCCCGGACGGAGGAGGAGCTAACTATGGCTACACCTTC
CASSPDGGGANYGYTF
>TRBD1|15|TRBV9|-|TRBJ1-1
TGTGCCAGCAGCTCGACAGGGGGCTCGAACACTGAAGCTTTCTTT
CASSSTGGSNTEAFF
>TRBD1|14|TRBV19|-|TRBJ1-1
TGTGCCAGTAGTATAACAGGGGGCATAGCTGAAGCTTTCTTT
CASSITGGIAEAFF
>-|12|TRBV2|-|TRBJ1-1
TGTGCCAGCAGCGTTGAGACTACTGAAGCTTTCTTT
CASSVETTEAFF
>TRBD1|15|TRBV4-2|few|TRBJ1-3
TGTGCCAGCAGCGAGACGACAGGGTTTGGAAACACCATATATTTT
CASSETTGFGNTIYF
>TRBD1|14|TRBV11-3|-|TRBJ2-3
TGTGCCAGCAGTAAACAGGGGTCCGGCGATACACAGTATTTT
CASSKQGSGDTQYF
>TRBD2|18|TRBV10-1|-|TRBJ2-2
TGCCCCAGCAGTCCCGCCAATGTGCGGGGGGCTCACACCGGGGAGCTGTTTTTT
CPSSPANVRGAHTGELFF
>-|15|TRBV5-4|-|TRBJ2-5
TGTGCCAGCAGCGGAGACAGAAAACCGCAAGAGACCCAGTACTTC
CASSGDRKPQETQYF
>-|14|TRBV5-4|-|TRBJ1-3
TGTGCCAGCAGCGCCCGGGACTTTGGAAACACCATATATTTT
CASSARDFGNTIYF
>-|14|TRBV4-2|-|TRBJ1-2
TGTGCCAGCAGCCAAGTTGGGTCAGGGAATGGCTACACCTTC
CASSQVGSGNGYTF
>-|12|TRBV7-9|-|TRBJ2-1
TGTTCCAGCAGAGCTACGGGGAATGAGCAGTTCTTC
CSSRATGNEQFF
>TRBD1|15|TRBV7-6|-|TRBJ1-5
TGTGCCAGCAGCCTAGGGGGCTATAGCAATCAGCCCCAGCATTTT
CASSLGGYSNQPQHF
>-|17|TRBV7-9|-|TRBJ1-5
TGTGCCAGCAGCTTAGGGGGTGGGAGGGGCGCGGATCAGCCCCAGCATTTT
CASSLGGGRGADQPQHF
>-|16|TRBV6-1|-|TRBJ1-5
TGTGCCAGCAGCGAATCTTCGAAGGGGGTAAGTCAGCCCCAGCATTTT
CASSESSKGVSQPQHF
>-|10|TRBV27|-|TRBJ2-7
TGTGCCTTAAACCCGGTCGAGCAGTACTTC
CALNPVEQYF
>-|13|TRBV27|few|TRBJ2-7
TGTGCCAGCAGTACAGGGATGTCCTACGAGCAGTACTTC
CASSTGMSYEQYF
>TRBD1|16|TRBV30|few|TRBJ1-2
TGTGCCTGGAGCTTACAGGGGTATGTCCCTGACTATGGCTACACCTTC
CAWSLQGYVPDYGYTF
>TRBD1|18|TRBV19|-|TRBJ2-6
TGTGCCAGTAGTAGCCCGGGACAGGGGGCTTCTGGGGCCAACGTCCTGACTTTC
CASSSPGQGASGANVLTF